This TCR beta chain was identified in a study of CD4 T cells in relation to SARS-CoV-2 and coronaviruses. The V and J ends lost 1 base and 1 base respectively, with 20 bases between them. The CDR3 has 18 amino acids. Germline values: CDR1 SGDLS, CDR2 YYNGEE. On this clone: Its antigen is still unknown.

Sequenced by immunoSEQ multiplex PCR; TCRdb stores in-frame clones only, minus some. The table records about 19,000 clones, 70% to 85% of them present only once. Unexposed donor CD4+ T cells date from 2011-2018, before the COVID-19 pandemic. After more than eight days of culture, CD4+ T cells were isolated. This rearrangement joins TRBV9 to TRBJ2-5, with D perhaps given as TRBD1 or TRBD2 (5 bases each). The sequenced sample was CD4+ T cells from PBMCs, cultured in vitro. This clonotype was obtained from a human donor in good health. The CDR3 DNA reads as TGTGCCAGCAGCGTAACACCGGGAAAGGGGACCATCCAAGAGACCCAGTACTTC. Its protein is CASSVTPGKGTIQETQYF.